This TCR beta chain was found in a study of blood T cell repertoires in COVID-19. Turning to the study itself: COVID-19 samples, acute and convalescent, were from the United States, Italy and Spain. The analysed material was cDNA or gDNA that came from T cells, B-cell-depleted T cells, or PBMCs.

Per the study methods: Estimates of nucleated cell counts were drawn from the amplification of reference gene primers. The data were produced by immunoSEQ multiplex PCR, yet TCRdb's version contains in-frame clones alone and is incomplete. The V and J calls and the clone size are those of that table, but D and trimming were determined from the DNA. The sample includes 95,000 to 120,000 clones, 81% of them seen just once. Sample: peripheral blood. The TCR sequence derives from a man over 45 with acute or convalescent COVID-19.

The chain's CDR3 is CAWLPSGQEKAGGYTF. The CDR3 DNA is TGTGCCTGGCTTCCTTCGGGACAAGAAAAAGCGGGGGGCTACACCTTC. The chain couples TRBV30 to TRBJ1-2; D might be TRBD1 (6 bases). V gave up 5 bases and J gave up 8 bases, with 27 bases separating them. The CDR3 covers 16 residues. CDR1 and CDR2 from the germline V gene are GTSNPN and SVGIG (reference sequence).